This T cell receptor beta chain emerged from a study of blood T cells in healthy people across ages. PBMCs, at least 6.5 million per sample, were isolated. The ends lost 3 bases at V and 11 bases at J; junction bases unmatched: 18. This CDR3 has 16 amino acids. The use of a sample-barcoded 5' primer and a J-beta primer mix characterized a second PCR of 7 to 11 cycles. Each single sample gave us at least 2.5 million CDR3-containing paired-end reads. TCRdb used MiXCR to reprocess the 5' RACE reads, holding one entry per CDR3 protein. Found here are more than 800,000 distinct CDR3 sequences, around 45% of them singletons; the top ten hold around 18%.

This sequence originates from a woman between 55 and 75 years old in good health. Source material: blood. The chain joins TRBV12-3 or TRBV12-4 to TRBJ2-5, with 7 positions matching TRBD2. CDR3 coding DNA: TGTGCCAGCAGTTTTATGTCCGGTCGACTAGCTGGGGAGCAGTACTTC. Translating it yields CASSFMSGRLAGEQYF.